One TCR beta chain is described in this entry. The antigen is not known. The record originates from a study of cytomegalovirus exposure and HLA in healthy donors. Study as a whole: It was reported in a later analysis that the same platform had been used for the approximately 120 validation repertoires as for the roughly 670 first-cohort repertoires.

The CDR3 consists of 14 residues. CDR1 and CDR2 (germline): ENHRY, SYGVKD. With 10 bases clipped from V and 2 bases from J, the junction kept 4 bases outside the gene matches. General study findings and limits: The study put 150 to 200 TCR beta chains on its list as cytomegalovirus-associated. Reported results showed that the classifier diagnosed cytomegalovirus status with high specificity and sensitivity. Subsequent analysis found a tendency for first-cohort TCR clusters to co-occur within the 90 to 150 validation repertoires.

Sequencing used immunoSEQ multiplex PCR; TCRdb keeps in-frame clones, though not all of them. The data contain roughly 150,000 clones, roughly 91% of them seen just once; the ten biggest clones take up 4% to 4.5%. What was sequenced was PBMCs. This TCR derives from a man aged 18 to 29 in good health and CMV-seropositive. The gene calls are TRBV10-3 and TRBJ2-3, with 12 positions matching TRBD2. CDR3 in DNA: TGTGCCACCCGGACTAGCGGGACCACAGATACGCAGTATTTT. Its translation: CATRTSGTTDTQYF.